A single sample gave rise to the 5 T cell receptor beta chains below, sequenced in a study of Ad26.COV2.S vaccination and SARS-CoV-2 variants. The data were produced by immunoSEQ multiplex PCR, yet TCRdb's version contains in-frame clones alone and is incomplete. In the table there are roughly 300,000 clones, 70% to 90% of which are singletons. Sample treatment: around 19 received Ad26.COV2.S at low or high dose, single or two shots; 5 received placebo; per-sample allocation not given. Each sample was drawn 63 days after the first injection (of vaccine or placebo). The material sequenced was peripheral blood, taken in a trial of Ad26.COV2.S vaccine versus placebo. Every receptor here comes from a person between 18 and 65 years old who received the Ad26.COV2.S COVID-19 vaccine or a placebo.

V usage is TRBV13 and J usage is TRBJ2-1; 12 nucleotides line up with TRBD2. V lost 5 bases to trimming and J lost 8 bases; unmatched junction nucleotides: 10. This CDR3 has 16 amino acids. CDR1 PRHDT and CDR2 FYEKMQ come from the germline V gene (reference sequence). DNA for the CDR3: TGTGCCAGCAGCCGACGGACTAGCGGGATGGTTGATGAGCAGTTCTTC. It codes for CASSRRTSGMVDEQFF.

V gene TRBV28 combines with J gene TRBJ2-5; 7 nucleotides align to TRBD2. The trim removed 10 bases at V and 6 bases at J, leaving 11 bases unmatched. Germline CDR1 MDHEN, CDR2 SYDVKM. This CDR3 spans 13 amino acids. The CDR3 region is CAILREGSKTQYF. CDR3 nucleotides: TGTGCCATCCTAAGGGAGGGCTCGAAGACCCAGTACTTC. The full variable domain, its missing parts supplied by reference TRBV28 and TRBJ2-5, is DVKVTQSSRYLVKRTGEKVFLECVQDMDHENMFWYRQDPGLGLRLIYFSYDVKMKEKGDIPEGYSVSREKKERFSLILESASTNQTSMYLCAILREGSKTQYFGPGTRLLVL.

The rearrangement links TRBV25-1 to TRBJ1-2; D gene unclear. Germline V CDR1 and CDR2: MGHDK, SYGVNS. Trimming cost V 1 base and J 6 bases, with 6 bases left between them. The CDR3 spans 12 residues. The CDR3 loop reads CASSELGDGYTF. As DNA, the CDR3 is TGTGCCAGCAGTGAATTGGGCGATGGCTACACCTTC.

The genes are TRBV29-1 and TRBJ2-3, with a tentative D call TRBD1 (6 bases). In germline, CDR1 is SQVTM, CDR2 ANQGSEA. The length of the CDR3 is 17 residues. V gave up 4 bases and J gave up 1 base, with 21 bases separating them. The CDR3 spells CSVVRNRDTLGTDTQYF. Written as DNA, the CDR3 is TGCAGCGTTGTCCGAAACCGGGACACACTCGGCACAGATACGCAGTATTTT.

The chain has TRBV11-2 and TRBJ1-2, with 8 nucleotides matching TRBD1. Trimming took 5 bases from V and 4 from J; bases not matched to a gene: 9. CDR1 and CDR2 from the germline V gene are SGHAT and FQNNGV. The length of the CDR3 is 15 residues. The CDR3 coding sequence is TGTGCCAGCAGCCTGGGACAGGAAATTTTCTATGGCTACACCTTC. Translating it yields CASSLGQEIFYGYTF.